This T cell receptor beta chain comes out of a study of shared clonotypes between healthy human individuals. Per the germline V gene, CDR1 is WNHNN and CDR2 is SYGVQD (reference sequence). This CDR3 is built from 15 residues. V was trimmed by 3 bases and J by 7 bases, leaving 18 bases between them. The protocol was immunoSEQ multiplex PCR, while the TCRdb copy is restricted to in-frame clones and leaves out a portion. Among around 550,000 clones listed, 90% to 97% were seen once. Findings and limits, study-wide: Across subsets, estimated richness was generally greater for naive than for memory populations. A reduction in generation probabilities was seen for non-shared clonotypes relative to those shared by all four donors. The researchers took only blood, and tissue repertoires probably look different.

Concerning this clone: Its target is not known.

The sequenced sample consisted of naive CD4+ T cells sorted from blood. Subset noted: CD45RA+ positively selected. The chain has TRBV10-1 and TRBJ1-2; possibly TRBD1 for D (5 bases). The clonotype originates from a woman aged 25 to 39 in good health. CDR3 loop: CASSEDEGRDFGYTF. The CDR3 DNA reads as TGCGCCAGCAGTGAAGATGAGGGGCGAGACTTTGGCTACACCTTC.